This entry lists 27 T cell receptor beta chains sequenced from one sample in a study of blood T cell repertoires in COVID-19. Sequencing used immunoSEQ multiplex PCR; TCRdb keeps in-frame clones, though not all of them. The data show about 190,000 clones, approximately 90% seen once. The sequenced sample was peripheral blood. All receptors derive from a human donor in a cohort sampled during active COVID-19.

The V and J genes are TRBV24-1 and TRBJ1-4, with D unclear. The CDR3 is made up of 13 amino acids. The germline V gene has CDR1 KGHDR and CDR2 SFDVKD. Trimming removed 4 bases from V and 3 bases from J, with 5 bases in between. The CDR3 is CATSDQANEKLFF. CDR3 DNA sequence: TGTGCCACCAGTGACCAGGCTAATGAAAAACTGTTTTTT.

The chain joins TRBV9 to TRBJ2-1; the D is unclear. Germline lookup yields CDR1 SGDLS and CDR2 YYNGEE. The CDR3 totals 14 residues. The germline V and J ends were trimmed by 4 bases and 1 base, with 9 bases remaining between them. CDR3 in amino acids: CASSIGPSYNEQFF. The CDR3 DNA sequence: TGTGCCAGCAGCATTGGGCCTTCCTACAATGAGCAGTTCTTC.

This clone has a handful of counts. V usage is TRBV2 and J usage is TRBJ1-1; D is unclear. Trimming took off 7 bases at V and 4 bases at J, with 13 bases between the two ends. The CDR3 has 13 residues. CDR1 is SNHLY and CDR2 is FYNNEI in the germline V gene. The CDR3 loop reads CASMQFPLTEAFF. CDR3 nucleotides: TGTGCCAGCATGCAGTTTCCCCTCACTGAAGCTTTCTTT.

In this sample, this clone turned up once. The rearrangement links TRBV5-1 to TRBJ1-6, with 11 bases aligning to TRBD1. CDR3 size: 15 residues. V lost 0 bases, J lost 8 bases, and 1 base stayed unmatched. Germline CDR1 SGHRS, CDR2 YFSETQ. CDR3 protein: CASSLGTGGYSPLHF. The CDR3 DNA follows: TGCGCCAGCAGCTTGGGGACAGGGGGCTATTCACCCCTCCACTTT.

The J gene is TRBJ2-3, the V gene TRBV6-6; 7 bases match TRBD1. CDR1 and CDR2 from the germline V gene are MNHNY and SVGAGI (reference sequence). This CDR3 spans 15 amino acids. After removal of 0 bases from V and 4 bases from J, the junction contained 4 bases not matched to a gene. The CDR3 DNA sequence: TGTGCCAGCAGTTACTCTAGGGGGCCCGCAGATACGCAGTATTTT. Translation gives CASSYSRGPADTQYF.

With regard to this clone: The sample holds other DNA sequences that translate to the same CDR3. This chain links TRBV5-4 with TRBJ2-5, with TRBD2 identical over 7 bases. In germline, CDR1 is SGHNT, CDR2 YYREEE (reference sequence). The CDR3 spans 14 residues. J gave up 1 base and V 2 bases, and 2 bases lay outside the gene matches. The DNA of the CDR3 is TGTGCCAGCAGCTTCCGGGGGGTCCAAGAGACCCAGTACTTC. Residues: CASSFRGVQETQYF.

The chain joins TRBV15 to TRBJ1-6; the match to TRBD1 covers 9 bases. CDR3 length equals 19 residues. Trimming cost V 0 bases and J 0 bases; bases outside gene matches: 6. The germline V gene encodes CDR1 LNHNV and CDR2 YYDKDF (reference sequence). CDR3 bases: TGTGCCACCAGCAGAGAACGACAGGGGGGGAGCTCCTATAATTCACCCCTCCACTTT. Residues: CATSRERQGGSSYNSPLHF. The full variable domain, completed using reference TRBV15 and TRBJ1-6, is DAMVIQNPRYQVTQFGKPVTLSCSQTLNHNVMYWYQQKSSQAPKLLFHYYDKDFNNEADTPDNFQSRRPNTSFCFLDIRSPGLGDTAMYLCATSRERQGGSSYNSPLHFGNGTRLTVT.

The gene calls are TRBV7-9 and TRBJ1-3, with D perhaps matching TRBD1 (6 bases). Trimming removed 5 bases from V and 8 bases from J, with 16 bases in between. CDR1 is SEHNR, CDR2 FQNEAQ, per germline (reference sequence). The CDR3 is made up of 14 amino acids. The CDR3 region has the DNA TGTGCCAGCAGCCAACGCCTGGGGGCAGACACCATATATTTT. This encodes CASSQRLGADTIYF.

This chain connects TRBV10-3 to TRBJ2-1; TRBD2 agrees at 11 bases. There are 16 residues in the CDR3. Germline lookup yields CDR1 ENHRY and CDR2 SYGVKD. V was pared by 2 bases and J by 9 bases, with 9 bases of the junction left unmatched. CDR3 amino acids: CAISEPLAGGPGEQFF. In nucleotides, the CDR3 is TGTGCCATCAGTGAGCCATTAGCGGGGGGGCCGGGTGAGCAGTTCTTC.

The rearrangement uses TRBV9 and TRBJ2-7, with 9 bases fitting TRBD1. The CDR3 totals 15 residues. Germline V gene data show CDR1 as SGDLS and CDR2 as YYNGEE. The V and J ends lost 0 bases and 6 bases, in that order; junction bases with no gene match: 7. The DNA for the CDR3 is TGTGCCAGCAGCGTAGGAGGGGACAGGGTGAGCGAGCAGTACTTC. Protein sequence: CASSVGGDRVSEQYF.

Written as DNA, the CDR3 is TGCGCCAGCAGTGACCCAGGGGAGGGCGCGGAAGCTTTCTTT. Protein: CASSDPGEGAEAFF. The rearrangement links TRBV10-1 to TRBJ1-1, with D possibly TRBD1 on 6 matching bases. Trimming took off 3 bases at V and 8 bases at J, with 16 bases between the two ends. The CDR3 is 14 residues long. Germline values: CDR1 WNHNN, CDR2 SYGVQD (reference sequence).

Here the CDR3 reads CASRLGPGGSYEQYF. In DNA, the CDR3 is TGTGCCAGTAGACTCGGGCCGGGAGGCTCCTACGAGCAGTACTTC. This rearrangement joins TRBV19 to TRBJ2-7, with 7 bases identical to TRBD2. The CDR3 consists of 15 residues. CDR1 is LNHDA, CDR2 SQIVND, per germline (reference sequence). V lost 6 bases to trimming and J lost 0 bases; unmatched junction nucleotides: 8.

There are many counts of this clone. The CDR3 nucleotides are TGTGCCAGTAGTCAGGGCCCCTCGGGCAATCAGCCCCAGCATTTT. Its translation: CASSQGPSGNQPQHF. The chain employs TRBV19 and TRBJ1-5, with D possibly being TRBD1 (5 bases). The CDR3 is 15 residues long. V was shortened by 5 bases and J by 2 bases, with 13 bases between the two germline ends. Germline CDR1 is LNHDA and CDR2 is SQIVND (reference sequence).

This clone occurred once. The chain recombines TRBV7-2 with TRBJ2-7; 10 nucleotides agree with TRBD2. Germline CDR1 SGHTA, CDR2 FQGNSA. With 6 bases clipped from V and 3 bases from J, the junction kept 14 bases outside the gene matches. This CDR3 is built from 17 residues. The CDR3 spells CASRKTSGVGPFYEQYF. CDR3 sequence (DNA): TGTGCCAGCAGGAAAACTAGCGGGGTAGGGCCTTTCTACGAGCAGTACTTC.

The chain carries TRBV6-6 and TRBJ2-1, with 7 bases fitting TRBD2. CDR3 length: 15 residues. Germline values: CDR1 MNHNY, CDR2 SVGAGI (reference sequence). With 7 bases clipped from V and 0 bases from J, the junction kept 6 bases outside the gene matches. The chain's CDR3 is CASKIAGSSYNEQFF. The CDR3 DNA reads TGTGCCAGCAAGATAGCGGGTAGCTCCTACAATGAGCAGTTCTTC.

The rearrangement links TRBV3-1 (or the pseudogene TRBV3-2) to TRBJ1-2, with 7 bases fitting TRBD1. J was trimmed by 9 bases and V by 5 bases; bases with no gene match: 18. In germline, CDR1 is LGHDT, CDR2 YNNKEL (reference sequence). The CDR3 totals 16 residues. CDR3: CASSFENRGRDRSYTF. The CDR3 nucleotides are TGTGCCAGCAGCTTCGAGAACAGGGGAAGGGATAGGAGCTACACCTTC.

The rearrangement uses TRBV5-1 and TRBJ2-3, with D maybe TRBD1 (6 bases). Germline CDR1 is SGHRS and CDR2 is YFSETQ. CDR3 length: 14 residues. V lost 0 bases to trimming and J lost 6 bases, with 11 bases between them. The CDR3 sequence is CASSLVSQGDTQYF. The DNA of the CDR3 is TGCGCCAGCAGCTTGGTATCTCAGGGGGATACGCAGTATTTT.

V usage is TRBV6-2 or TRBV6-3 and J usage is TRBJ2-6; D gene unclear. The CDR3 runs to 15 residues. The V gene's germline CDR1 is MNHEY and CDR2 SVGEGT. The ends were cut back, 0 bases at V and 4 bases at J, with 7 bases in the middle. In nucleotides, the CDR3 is TGTGCCAGCAGTTACTCGAGCCCGGGGGCCAACGTCCTGACTTTC. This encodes CASSYSSPGANVLTF.

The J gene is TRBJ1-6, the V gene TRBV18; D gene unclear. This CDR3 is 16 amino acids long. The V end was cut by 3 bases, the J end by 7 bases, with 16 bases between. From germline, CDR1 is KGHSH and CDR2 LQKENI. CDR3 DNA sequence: TGTGCCAGCTCACCGGCCATGGGCCAAAAAAATTCACCCCTCCACTTT. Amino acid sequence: CASSPAMGQKNSPLHF.

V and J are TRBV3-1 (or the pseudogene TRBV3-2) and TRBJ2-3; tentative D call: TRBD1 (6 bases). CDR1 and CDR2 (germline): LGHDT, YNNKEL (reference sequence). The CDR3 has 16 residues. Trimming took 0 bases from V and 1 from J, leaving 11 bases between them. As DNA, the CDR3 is TGTGCCAGCAGCCAAGATTTGGGGGCCCGCACAGATACGCAGTATTTT. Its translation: CASSQDLGARTDTQYF.

The CDR3 region is CASSYDLADPRYEQYF. The DNA for the CDR3 is TGTGCCAGCAGTTACGACCTAGCGGACCCGCGTTACGAGCAGTACTTC. The chain has TRBV6-2 or TRBV6-3 and TRBJ2-7; 7 nucleotides match TRBD2. The CDR3 is made up of 16 amino acids. CDR1 is MNHEY and CDR2 is SVGEGT in the germline V gene. The V segment lost 2 bases and the J segment 4 bases; nucleotides outside the gene matches: 11.

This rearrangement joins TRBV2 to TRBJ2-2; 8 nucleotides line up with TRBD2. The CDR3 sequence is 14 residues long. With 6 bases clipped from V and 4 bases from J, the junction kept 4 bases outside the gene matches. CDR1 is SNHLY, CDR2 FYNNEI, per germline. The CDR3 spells CASRSGTSTGELFF. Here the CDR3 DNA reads TGTGCCAGCAGATCCGGGACTAGCACCGGGGAGCTGTTTTTT.

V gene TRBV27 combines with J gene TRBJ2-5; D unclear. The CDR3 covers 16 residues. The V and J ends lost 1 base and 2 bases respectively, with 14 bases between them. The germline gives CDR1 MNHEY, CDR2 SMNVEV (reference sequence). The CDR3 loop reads CASSLLGQFGQETQYF. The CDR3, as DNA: TGTGCCAGCAGTTTATTAGGCCAGTTCGGGCAAGAGACCCAGTACTTC.

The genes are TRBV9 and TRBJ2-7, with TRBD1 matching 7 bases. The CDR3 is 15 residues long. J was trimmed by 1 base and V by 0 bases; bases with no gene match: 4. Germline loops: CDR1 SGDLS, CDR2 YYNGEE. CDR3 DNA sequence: TGTGCCAGCAGCGTAGAAGGGACAGTTTCCTACGAGCAGTACTTC. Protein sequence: CASSVEGTVSYEQYF. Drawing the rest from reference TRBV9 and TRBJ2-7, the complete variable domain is DSGVTQTPKHLITATGQRVTLRCSPRSGDLSVYWYQQSLDQGLQFLIQYYNGEERAKGNILERFSAQQFPDLHSELNLSSLELGDSALYFCASSVEGTVSYEQYFGPGTRLTVT.

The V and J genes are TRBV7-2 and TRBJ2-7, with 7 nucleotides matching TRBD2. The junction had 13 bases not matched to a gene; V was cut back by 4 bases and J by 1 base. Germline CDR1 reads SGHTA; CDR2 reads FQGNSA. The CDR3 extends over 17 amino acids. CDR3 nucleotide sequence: TGTGCCAGCAGCTCCCCCCACGGTGGGGGGGGGTCCTACGAGCAGTACTTC. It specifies CASSSPHGGGGSYEQYF. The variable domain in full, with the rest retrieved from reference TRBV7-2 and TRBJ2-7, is GAGVSQSPSNKVTEKGKDVELRCDPISGHTALYWYRQSLGQGLEFLIYFQGNSAPDKSGLPSDRFSAERTGGSVSTLTIQRTQQEDSAVYLCASSSPHGGGGSYEQYFGPGTRLTVT.

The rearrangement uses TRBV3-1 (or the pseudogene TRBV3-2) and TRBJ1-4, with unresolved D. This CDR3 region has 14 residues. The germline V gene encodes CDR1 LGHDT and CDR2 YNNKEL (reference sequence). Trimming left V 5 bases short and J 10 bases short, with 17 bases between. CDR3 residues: CASSATPGGVKLFF. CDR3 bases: TGTGCCAGCAGCGCGACCCCGGGTGGCGTAAAACTGTTTTTT.

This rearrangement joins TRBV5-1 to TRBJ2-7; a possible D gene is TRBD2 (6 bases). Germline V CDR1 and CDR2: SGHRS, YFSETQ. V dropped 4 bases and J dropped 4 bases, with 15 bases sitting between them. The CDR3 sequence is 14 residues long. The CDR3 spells CASSPGPEGYEQYF. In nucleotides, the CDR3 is TGCGCCAGCAGCCCGGGACCGGAGGGATACGAGCAGTACTTC.